This T cell receptor beta chain was sequenced during a study of T cell repertoires in cytomegalovirus infection. Study details: TCR beta signatures that were public indicated CMV infection and matching HLA type.

TCRdb analysed the reads with MiXCR anew, one entry per CDR3 protein. The sample records under 250,000 distinct CDR3 sequences, approximately 7% being singletons. In its sample, this clonotype was seen many times. Its target is not known. Study outcomes and limitations: The ex vivo response showed dominance by HLA-C-restricted CMV-specific TCR beta clonotypes.

Sample: PBMCs. The clonotype comes from a human donor in good health (CMV status not recorded). Some clones in this sample may be carry-over from other donors' samples.

In nucleotides, the CDR3 is TGTGCCAGCAGCCCAGACAGGGGCTTGAACACTGAAGCTTTCTTT. This encodes CASSPDRGLNTEAFF. This sequence joins TRBV7-2 and TRBJ1-1; TRBD1 matches at 8 bases. Losses at the gene ends were 5 bases for V and 0 bases for J; bases not matched to a gene: 5. Germline values: CDR1 SGHTA, CDR2 FQGNSA. The CDR3 consists of 15 residues.